This T cell receptor (beta chain) appears in the sequencing data of a study of CXCR3-negative and CXCR3-positive naive CD8 T cells. Whole-study results and caveats: Researchers report that CXCR3-positive naive cells carry more hydrophobic TRB CDR3s than CXCR3-negative naive cells. Naive CXCR3-positive and CXCR3-negative cells shared similar TRBV-TRBJ usage, unlike memory cells. Cryopreserved cells showed partially decreased CXCR3 expression, and most assays used fresh PBMCs.

Definition of naive CD8+ T cells rested on a CD45RO-CCR7+CD27+CD95- profile. On this clonotype: The antigen remains unidentified.

It was by 5' RACE with UMI labels that the TRB cDNA libraries were prepared. TCRdb derives one entry per CDR3 protein from the 5' RACE reads, leaving out DNA. The sample includes about 120,000 distinct CDR3 sequences. CDR1 and CDR2 (germline): ENHRY, SYGVKD. The CDR3 extends over 16 amino acids. J is TRBJ2-3 and V is TRBV10-3; TCRdb's D gene call, TRBD2, goes unchecked for lack of DNA. The TCR sequence derives from a human donor in good health. Some clones in this sample may be carry-over from other donors' samples. Material for sequencing was naive CXCR3- CD8+ T cells from blood. Subset noted: CD45RO-CCR7+CD27+CD95- naive CD8+ T cells lacking CXCR3 (TNR3-). The CDR3 loop reads CAITSGLAVNTDTQYF.